These T cell receptor beta chains were read from a single sample in a study of T-cell reconstitution after alpha-beta-depleted transplantation in children. TCRdb independently ran MiXCR on the PCR reads; one entry per CDR3 protein. The table lists 80,000 to 95,000 distinct CDR3 sequences, roughly 8.4% of them singletons, with approximately 6.6% in the top ten. This material consisted of PBMCs from the stem cell graft donor, taken from the stem cell graft. The origin of the receptors is a human donor who donated a stem cell graft to a child with congenital amegakaryocytic thrombocytopenia. CDR3s include the opening cysteine and the closing phenylalanine or tryptophan. The order of the fields is J gene, D gene, clone size, V gene, CDR3 DNA, CDR3 protein. A D gene is named only where the DNA matches it firmly. For some rows the clone size is stated as once, few or many, or as a class when expanded; others skip it.

TRBJ2-1 | NA | many | TRBV27 | TGTGCCAGCAGTTTCCTAGAGGGGGGCGATGAGCAGTTCTTC | CASSFLEGGDEQFF
TRBJ2-1 | NA | few | TRBV5-1 | TGCGCCAGCAGCTTGACCACTCCCAACAGTGAGCAGTTCTTC | CASSLTTPNSEQFF
TRBJ1-6 | NA | many | TRBV12-3/TRBV12-4 | TGTGCCAGCAGCTTGGGGGGAAATTCACCCCTCCACTTT | CASSLGGNSPLHF
TRBJ2-7 | TRBD2 | many | TRBV20-1 | TGCAGTGCCCAGCGCGGGGGGGATACTCGCGAGCAGTACTTC | CSAQRGGDTREQYF
TRBJ2-2 | TRBD1 | few | TRBV19 | TGTGCCAGTAGTTCCGGGACAGGGTTCGTCGGGGAGCTGTTTTTT | CASSSGTGFVGELFF
TRBJ2-1 | TRBD1 | medium-sized | TRBV15 | TGTGCCACCAGCAGGACTAAGACAGGGGGCGTCTACAATGAGCAGTTCTTC | CATSRTKTGGVYNEQFF
TRBJ1-2 | NA | NA | TRBV5-6 | TGTGCCAGCAGCCATGGGTGGAGGGGTTTCGACTATGGCTACACCTTC | CASSHGWRGFDYGYTF
TRBJ2-5 | TRBD2 | many | TRBV7-2 | TGTGCCAGCAGTTTAGCGGGGTGGGAGACCCAGTACTTC | CASSLAGWETQYF
TRBJ2-7 | NA | many | TRBV4-3 | TGCGCCAGCAGCCAAGGGAGGGGTCATACCTACGAGCAGTACTTC | CASSQGRGHTYEQYF
TRBJ2-1 | NA | many | TRBV12-3/TRBV12-4 | TGTGCCAGCAGTCGCCTCCTTCGCGATGAGCAGTTCTTC | CASSRLLRDEQFF
TRBJ1-2 | NA | many | TRBV11-2 | TGTGCCAGCAGCAGTATTCGGGGGCGCACAGGTTTCTACACCTTC | CASSSIRGRTGFYTF
TRBJ2-2 | NA | many | TRBV19 | TGTGCCAGTACTACTTTGGGGGCCTGGGGGACCGGGGAGCTGTTTTTT | CASTTLGAWGTGELFF
TRBJ1-2 | TRBD1 | many | TRBV4-1 | TGCGCCAGCAGCCGCTTACCCGGGACAGGGGACGGCTACACCTTC | CASSRLPGTGDGYTF
TRBJ2-2 | NA | many | TRBV7-8 | TGTGCCAGCAGCTTAGCGGGCGGGGCAGCGAACACCGGGGAGCTGTTTTTT | CASSLAGGAANTGELFF
TRBJ2-5 | NA | many | TRBV7-2 | TGTGCCAGCAGCTTAAGTTACAGACAAGAGACCCAGTACTTC | CASSLSYRQETQYF
TRBJ1-6 | NA | many | TRBV5-6 | TGTGCCAGCAGCTTGGGAACAGGGTCAATTAATTCACCCCTCCACTTT | CASSLGTGSINSPLHF
TRBJ2-7 | TRBD2 | many | TRBV7-2 | TGTGCCAGCAGCCGGACTAGCGGGACCCACGAGCAGTACTTC | CASSRTSGTHEQYF
TRBJ2-7 | NA | many | TRBV7-6 | TGTGCCAGCAGCTTAGGAGCGGAACTCTCCTACGAGCAGTACTTC | CASSLGAELSYEQYF
TRBJ2-1 | NA | many | TRBV7-2 | TGTGCCAGCAGCTTAATCCAGGGTAACTACAATGAGCAGTTCTTC | CASSLIQGNYNEQFF
TRBJ2-1 | TRBD1 | many | TRBV5-1 | TGCGCCAGCAGGCCGGGACAGGGGGCAGTGAATGAGCAGTTCTTC | CASRPGQGAVNEQFF
TRBJ1-2 | NA | many | TRBV6-5 | TGTGCCAGCAGGCCCGAGGAGGTTGTACTATCCAGCTATGGCTACACCTTC | CASRPEEVVLSSYGYTF
TRBJ1-6 | TRBD1 | many | TRBV5-5 | TGTGCCAGCAGTTACGGACAGGGAAATTCACCCCTCCACTTT | CASSYGQGNSPLHF
TRBJ2-1 | TRBD2 | many | TRBV12-3/TRBV12-4 | TGTGCCAGCAGACCACCACCTCGACTAGCGGGAAAGGCCTACAATGAGCAGTTCTTC | CASRPPPRLAGKAYNEQFF
TRBJ2-7 | NA | many | TRBV27 | TGTGCCAGCAGTTTACGACTAGGCTACGAGCAGTACTTC | CASSLRLGYEQYF
TRBJ1-3 | TRBD1 | many | TRBV20-1 | TGCAGTGCCGAGGGGACAGGGAGTGGAAACACCATATATTTT | CSAEGTGSGNTIYF
TRBJ1-1 | NA | many | TRBV28 | TGTGCCAGCAGTTTATTGAGGGGGTGGACTGAAGCTTTCTTT | CASSLLRGWTEAFF
TRBJ2-1 | NA | many | TRBV7-3 | TGTGCCAGCAGCCGGGCTCGGGGTACCAATGAGCAGTTCTTC | CASSRARGTNEQFF
TRBJ2-5 | NA | many | TRBV5-6 | TGTGCCAGCAGCTTGGATCGTTGGGGCGAACCGCAAGAGACCCAGTACTTC | CASSLDRWGEPQETQYF
TRBJ2-2 | NA | many | TRBV29-1 | TGCAGCGTTGAGAGGGGTGACACCGGGGAGCTGTTTTTT | CSVERGDTGELFF
TRBJ1-1 | NA | many | TRBV27 | TGTGCCAGCAGTTCCCTACTGACATCGATGAACACTGAAGCTTTCTTT | CASSSLLTSMNTEAFF
TRBJ2-1 | NA | many | TRBV5-1 | TGCGCCAGCAGAGCAGGGTATGAAAATGAGCAGTTCTTC | CASRAGYENEQFF
TRBJ2-6 | NA | NA | TRBV5-5 | TGTGCCAGCAGCTTGGAGGGGGCTGGGGCCAACGTCCTGACTTTC | CASSLEGAGANVLTF
TRBJ2-7 | NA | many | TRBV20-1 | TGCAGTGCTGGCGCCGCCTACGAGCAGTACTTC | CSAGAAYEQYF